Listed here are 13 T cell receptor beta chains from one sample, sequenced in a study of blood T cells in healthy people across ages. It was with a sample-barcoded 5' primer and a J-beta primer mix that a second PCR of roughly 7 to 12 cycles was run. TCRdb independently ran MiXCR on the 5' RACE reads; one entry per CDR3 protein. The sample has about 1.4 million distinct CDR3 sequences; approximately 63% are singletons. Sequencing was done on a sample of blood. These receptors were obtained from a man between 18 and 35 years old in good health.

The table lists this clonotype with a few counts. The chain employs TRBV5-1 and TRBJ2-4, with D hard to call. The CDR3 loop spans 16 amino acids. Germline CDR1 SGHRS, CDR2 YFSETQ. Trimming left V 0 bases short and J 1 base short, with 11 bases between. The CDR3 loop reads CASSLVLDPAKNIQYF. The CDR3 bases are TGCGCCAGCAGCTTGGTGCTGGACCCGGCCAAAAACATTCAGTACTTC.

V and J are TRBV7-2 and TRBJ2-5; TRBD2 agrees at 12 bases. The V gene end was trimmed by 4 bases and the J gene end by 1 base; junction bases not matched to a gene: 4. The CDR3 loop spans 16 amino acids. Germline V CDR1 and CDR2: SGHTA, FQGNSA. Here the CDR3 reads CASSSGLAGPQETQYF. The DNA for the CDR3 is TGTGCCAGCAGCTCAGGACTAGCGGGGCCCCAAGAGACCCAGTACTTC.

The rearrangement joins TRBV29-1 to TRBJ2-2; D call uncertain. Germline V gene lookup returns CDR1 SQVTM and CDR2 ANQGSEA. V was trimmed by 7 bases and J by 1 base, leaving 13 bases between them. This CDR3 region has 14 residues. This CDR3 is CSGRTDLNTGELFF. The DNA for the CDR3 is TGCAGCGGACGGACGGACCTGAACACCGGGGAGCTGTTTTTT.

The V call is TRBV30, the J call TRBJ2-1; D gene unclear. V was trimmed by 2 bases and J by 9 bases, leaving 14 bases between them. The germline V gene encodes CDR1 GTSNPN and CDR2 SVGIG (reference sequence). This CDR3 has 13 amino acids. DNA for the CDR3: TGTGCCTGGAGTCCTGTAGGGCGAGGTGAGCAGTTCTTC. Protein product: CAWSPVGRGEQFF.

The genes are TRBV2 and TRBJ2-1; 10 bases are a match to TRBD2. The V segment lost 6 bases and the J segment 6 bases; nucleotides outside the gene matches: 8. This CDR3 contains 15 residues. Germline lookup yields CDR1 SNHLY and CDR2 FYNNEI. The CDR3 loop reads CASRPISGRTNEQFF. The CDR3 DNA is TGTGCCAGCAGACCCATTAGCGGGAGGACCAATGAGCAGTTCTTC.

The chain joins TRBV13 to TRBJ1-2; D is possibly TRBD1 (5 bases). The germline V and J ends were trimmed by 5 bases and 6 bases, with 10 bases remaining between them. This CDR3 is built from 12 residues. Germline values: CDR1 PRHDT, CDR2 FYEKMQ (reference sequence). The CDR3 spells CASSPTRDGYTF. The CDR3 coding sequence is TGTGCCAGCAGCCCTACCAGGGATGGCTACACCTTC.

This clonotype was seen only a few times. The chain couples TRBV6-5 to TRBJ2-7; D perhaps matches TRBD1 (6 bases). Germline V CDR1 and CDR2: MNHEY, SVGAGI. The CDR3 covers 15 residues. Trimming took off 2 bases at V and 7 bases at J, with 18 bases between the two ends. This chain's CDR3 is CASSYPGTHPREQYF. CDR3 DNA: TGTGCCAGCAGTTACCCCGGGACACACCCTCGGGAGCAGTACTTC.

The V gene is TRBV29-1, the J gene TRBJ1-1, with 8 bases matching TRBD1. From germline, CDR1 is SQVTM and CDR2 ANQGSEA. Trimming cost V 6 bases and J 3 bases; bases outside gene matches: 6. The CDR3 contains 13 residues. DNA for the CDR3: TGCAGCGTCCTAACAGGGGGGGACACTGAAGCTTTCTTT. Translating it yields CSVLTGGDTEAFF.

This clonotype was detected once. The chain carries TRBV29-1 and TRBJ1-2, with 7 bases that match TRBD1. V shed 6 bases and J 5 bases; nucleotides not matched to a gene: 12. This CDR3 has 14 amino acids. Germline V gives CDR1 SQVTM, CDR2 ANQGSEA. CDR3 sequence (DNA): TGCAGCGTCAGGGACAGCCGGATGTTTTATGGCTACACCTTC. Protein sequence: CSVRDSRMFYGYTF.

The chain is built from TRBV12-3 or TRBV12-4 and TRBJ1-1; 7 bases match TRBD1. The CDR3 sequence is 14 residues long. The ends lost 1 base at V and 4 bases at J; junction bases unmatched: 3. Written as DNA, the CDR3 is TGTGCCAGCAGTTTAGGAGGGGGCATCACTGAAGCTTTCTTT. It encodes CASSLGGGITEAFF.

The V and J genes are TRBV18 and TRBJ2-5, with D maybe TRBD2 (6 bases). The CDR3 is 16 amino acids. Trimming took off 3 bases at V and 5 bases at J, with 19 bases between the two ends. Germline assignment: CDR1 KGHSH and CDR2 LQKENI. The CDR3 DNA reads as TGTGCCAGCTCACCCGTACCTTCAGGGACTTTTGAGACCCAGTACTTC. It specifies CASSPVPSGTFETQYF.

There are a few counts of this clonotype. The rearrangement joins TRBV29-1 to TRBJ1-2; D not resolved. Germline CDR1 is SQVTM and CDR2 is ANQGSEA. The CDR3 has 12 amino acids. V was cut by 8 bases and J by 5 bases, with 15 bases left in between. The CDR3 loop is CSTLDQPYGYTF. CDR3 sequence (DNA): TGCAGCACCCTGGACCAGCCTTATGGCTACACCTTC.

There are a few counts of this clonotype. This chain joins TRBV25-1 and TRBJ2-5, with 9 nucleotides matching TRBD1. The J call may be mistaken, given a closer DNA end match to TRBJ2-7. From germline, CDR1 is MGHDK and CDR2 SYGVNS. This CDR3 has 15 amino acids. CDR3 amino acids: CASSDNRGRLSEQYF. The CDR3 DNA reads TGTGCCAGCAGTGACAACAGGGGGCGCTTGTCCGAGCAGTACTTC.